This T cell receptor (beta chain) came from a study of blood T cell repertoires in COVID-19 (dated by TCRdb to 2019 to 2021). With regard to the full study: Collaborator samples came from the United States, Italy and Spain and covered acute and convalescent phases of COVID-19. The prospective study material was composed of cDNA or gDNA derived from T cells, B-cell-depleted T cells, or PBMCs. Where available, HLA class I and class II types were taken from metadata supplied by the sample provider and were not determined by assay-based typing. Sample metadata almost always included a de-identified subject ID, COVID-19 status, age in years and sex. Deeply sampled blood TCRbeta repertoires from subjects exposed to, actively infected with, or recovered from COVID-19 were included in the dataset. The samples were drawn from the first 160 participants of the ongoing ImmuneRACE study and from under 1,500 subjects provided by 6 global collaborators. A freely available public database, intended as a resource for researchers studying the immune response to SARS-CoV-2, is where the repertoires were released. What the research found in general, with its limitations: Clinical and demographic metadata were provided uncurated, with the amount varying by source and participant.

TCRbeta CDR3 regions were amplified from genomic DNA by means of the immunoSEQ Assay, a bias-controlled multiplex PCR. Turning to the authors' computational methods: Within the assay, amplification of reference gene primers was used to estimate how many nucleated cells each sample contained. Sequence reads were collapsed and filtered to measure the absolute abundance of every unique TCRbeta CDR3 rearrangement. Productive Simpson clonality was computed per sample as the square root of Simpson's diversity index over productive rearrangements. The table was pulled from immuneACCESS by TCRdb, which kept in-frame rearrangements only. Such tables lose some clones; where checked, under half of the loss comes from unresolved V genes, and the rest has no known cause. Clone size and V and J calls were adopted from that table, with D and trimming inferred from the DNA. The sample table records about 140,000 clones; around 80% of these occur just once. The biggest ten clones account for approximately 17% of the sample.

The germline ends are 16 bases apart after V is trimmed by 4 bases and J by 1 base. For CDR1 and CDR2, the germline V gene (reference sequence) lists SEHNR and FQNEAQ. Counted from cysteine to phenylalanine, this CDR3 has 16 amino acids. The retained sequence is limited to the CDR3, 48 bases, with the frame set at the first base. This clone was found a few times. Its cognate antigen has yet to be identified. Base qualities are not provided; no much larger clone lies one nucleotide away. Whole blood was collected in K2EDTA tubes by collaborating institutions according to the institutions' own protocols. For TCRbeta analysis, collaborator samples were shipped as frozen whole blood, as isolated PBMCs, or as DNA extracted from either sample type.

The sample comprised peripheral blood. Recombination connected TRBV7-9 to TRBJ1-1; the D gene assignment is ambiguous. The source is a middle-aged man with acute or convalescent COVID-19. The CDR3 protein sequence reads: CASSYFPRVRNTEAFF. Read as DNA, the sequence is TGTGCCAGCAGCTACTTTCCGAGAGTTCGGAACACTGAAGCTTTCTTT.